This entry lists 3 T cell receptor beta chains sequenced from one sample in a study of blood T cell repertoires in COVID-19. The repertoire was sequenced with immunoSEQ multiplex PCR; TCRdb's copy has only in-frame clones and lacks some. The table lists about 90,000 clones, 72% of them singletons. The material sequenced was peripheral blood. These receptors were collected from an elderly woman with acute or convalescent COVID-19.

The V call is TRBV11-3, the J call TRBJ2-3, with TRBD1 matching 7 bases. Germline V gene data show CDR1 as SGHNT and CDR2 as YENEEA. There are 17 residues in the CDR3. V was pared by 5 bases and J by 2 bases, with 13 bases of the junction left unmatched. The chain's CDR3 is CASSHRQGRSFTDTQYF. In nucleotides, the CDR3 is TGTGCCAGCAGCCACCGACAGGGTCGGTCCTTCACAGATACGCAGTATTTT.

The CDR3 coding sequence is TGTGCCAGCAGCTCGACAGGTCCTTTAACGGGCTACACCTTC. Residues: CASSSTGPLTGYTF. The genes are TRBV13 and TRBJ1-2, with D perhaps TRBD1 (6 bases). The ends were cut back, 4 bases at V and 8 bases at J, with 17 bases in the middle. CDR3 length equals 14 residues. Germline CDR1 reads PRHDT; CDR2 reads FYEKMQ (reference sequence).

This chain links TRBV7-8 with TRBJ1-5; D gene uncertain. Trimming stripped 3 bases from V and 4 bases from J, with 7 bases between. CDR1 and CDR2 (germline): SGHVS, FQNEAQ. This CDR3 comprises 13 residues. For the CDR3, the DNA is TGTGCCAGCAGCTTTAAACAGAATCAGCCCCAGCATTTT. This encodes CASSFKQNQPQHF.